These 17 T cell receptor beta chains share one sample of origin, sequenced in a study of cytotoxic CD8 clonotypes in ibrutinib-treated CLL. Method: immunoSEQ multiplex PCR; TCRdb's copy keeps in-frame clones and lacks some. Of about 25,000 clones in the sample, around two thirds were seen once. This specimen was PBMCs, taken at disease progression, from a patient treated with ibrutinib. Receptors were obtained from a human donor with chronic lymphocytic leukemia.

This clone occurred once. The genes are TRBV4-2 and TRBJ1-4; the D is unclear. CDR3 size: 16 residues. Trimming cost V 0 bases and J 6 bases, with 14 bases left between them. CDR1 is LGHNA and CDR2 is YNFKEQ in the germline V gene. CDR3 region: CASSQDRELSDEKLFF. The CDR3 bases are TGTGCCAGCAGCCAAGATAGGGAACTCTCGGATGAAAAACTGTTTTTT.

This sequence joins TRBV10-3 and TRBJ2-1; a possible D gene is TRBD1 (5 bases). The V end was cut by 3 bases, the J end by 6 bases, with 6 bases between. CDR3 length equals 12 residues. Germline V gene data show CDR1 as ENHRY and CDR2 as SYGVKD. This chain's CDR3 is CAISDDSNEQFF. In nucleotides, the CDR3 is TGTGCCATCAGTGACGACAGCAATGAGCAGTTCTTC.

This clone showed up just a few times. The CDR3 spells CASSPGQRGANEQFF. DNA for the CDR3: TGTGCCAGCAGTCCCGGACAGCGGGGGGCCAATGAGCAGTTCTTC. The chain carries TRBV9 and TRBJ2-1, with 9 bases lining up with TRBD2. Germline CDR1 and CDR2: SGDLS and YYNGEE. The V and J ends lost 5 bases and 6 bases, in that order; junction bases with no gene match: 9. The CDR3 has 15 residues.

This chain links TRBV6-5 with TRBJ1-1, with TRBD1 matching over 7 bases. Per the germline V gene, CDR1 is MNHEY and CDR2 is SVGAGI. CDR3 length: 14 residues. Trimming cost V 4 bases and J 6 bases; bases outside gene matches: 8. The CDR3 protein is CASSSTGEGAEAFF. The DNA of the CDR3 is TGTGCCAGCAGTTCTACAGGGGAGGGGGCTGAAGCTTTCTTT.

In nucleotides, the CDR3 is TGTGCCAGCAGCGACGGGGCGGCGGGGTGGGAAAAACTGTTTTTT. Its translation: CASSDGAAGWEKLFF. The V and J genes are TRBV2 and TRBJ1-4, with D perhaps TRBD1 (5 bases). CDR3 length: 15 amino acids. V was cut by 6 bases and J by 8 bases, with 19 bases left in between. CDR1 SNHLY and CDR2 FYNNEI come from the germline V gene.

This clone appeared once. The J gene is TRBJ1-6, the V gene TRBV7-2; D is ambiguous. CDR1 and CDR2 from the germline V gene are SGHTA and FQGNSA. V lost 0 bases, J lost 0 bases, and 12 bases lay in between. This CDR3 comprises 18 residues. In DNA, the CDR3 is TGTGCCAGCAGCTTAGCTCACGACGGCAGCTCCTATAATTCACCCCTCCACTTT. Translation gives CASSLAHDGSSYNSPLHF.

The chain has TRBV9 and TRBJ2-7; 8 bases match TRBD2. From germline, CDR1 is SGDLS and CDR2 YYNGEE. The CDR3 spans 14 residues. Trimming at V came to 4 bases and at J to 3 bases, leaving 6 bases not matched to a gene. The CDR3 DNA follows: TGTGCCAGCAGCACCGGGACTAGAGGCTACGAGCAGTACTTC. Translating it yields CASSTGTRGYEQYF.

V gene TRBV7-2 combines with J gene TRBJ2-7; 9 positions match TRBD1. The CDR3 runs to 13 residues. Per the germline V gene, CDR1 is SGHTA and CDR2 is FQGNSA. V lost 4 bases to trimming and J lost 5 bases; unmatched junction nucleotides: 3. The CDR3 loop reads CASSSRTGDEQYF. CDR3 in DNA: TGTGCCAGCAGCTCCCGGACAGGGGACGAGCAGTACTTC.

The V and J genes are TRBV7-9 and TRBJ1-4; D is undetermined. Germline values: CDR1 SEHNR, CDR2 FQNEAQ (reference sequence). Trimming took 4 bases from V and 5 from J, leaving 14 bases between them. This CDR3 has 15 residues. Here the CDR3 reads CASSYFMKPNEKLFF. The CDR3 coding sequence is TGTGCCAGCAGCTATTTCATGAAGCCCAATGAAAAACTGTTTTTT.

The rearrangement links TRBV5-8 to TRBJ1-5; maybe TRBD1 (5 bases). This CDR3 contains 13 residues. The V gene lost 4 bases and the J gene lost 7 bases, with 12 bases spanning the gap. Germline-derived CDR1 and CDR2 are SGHTS and YDEGEE. The CDR3 is CASSLSRGQPQHF. Here the CDR3 DNA reads TGTGCCAGCAGCCTAAGCCGGGGGCAGCCCCAGCATTTT. The whole variable domain, remainder taken from reference TRBV5-8 and TRBJ1-5, is EAGVTQSPTHLIKTRGQQATLRCSPISGHTSVYWYQQALGLGLQFLLWYDEGEERNRGNFPPRFSGRQFPNYSSELNVNALELEDSALYLCASSLSRGQPQHFGDGTRLSIL.

V usage is TRBV4-3 and J usage is TRBJ1-6, with a possible D match to TRBD1 (5 bases). The CDR3 sequence is 15 residues long. V was trimmed by 0 bases and J by 4 bases, leaving 7 bases between them. Per germline, CDR1 LGHNA and CDR2 YSLEER. CDR3 sequence: CASSQDGGYNSPLHF. The CDR3 nucleotides are TGCGCCAGCAGCCAAGATGGGGGTTATAATTCACCCCTCCACTTT.

The chain carries TRBV5-1 and TRBJ2-3; TRBD2 might be the D (6 bases). Trimming took 4 bases from V and 4 from J, leaving 16 bases between them. Germline lookup yields CDR1 SGHRS and CDR2 YFSETQ. This CDR3 is built from 15 residues. CDR3 sequence: CASSPFGSGADTQYF. The CDR3 DNA follows: TGCGCCAGCAGCCCTTTCGGTAGCGGCGCAGATACGCAGTATTTT.

The chain uses TRBV18 and TRBJ1-1; a weak D match, TRBD1 (6 bases). The CDR3 has 13 residues. V was clipped by 2 bases and J by 7 bases, with 11 bases between them. Looked up from germline, CDR1 is KGHSH and CDR2 is LQKENI. The CDR3 DNA reads TGTGCCAGCTCACCAGATACAGGGCTTGAAGCTTTCTTT. As protein: CASSPDTGLEAFF. The full variable domain, with the rest looked up from reference TRBV18 and TRBJ1-1, is NAGVMQNPRHLVRRRGQEARLRCSPMKGHSHVYWYRQLPEEGLKFMVYLQKENIIDESGMPKERFSAEFPKEGPSILRIQQVVRGDSAAYFCASSPDTGLEAFFGQGTRLTVV.

The chain uses TRBV5-1 and TRBJ2-2; the D is unclear. The CDR3 has 16 residues. V lost 4 bases and J lost 6, with 19 bases in between. The germline CDR1 and CDR2 sequences are SGHRS and YFSETQ. The CDR3, as DNA: TGCGCCAGCAGCGTCCACCTGGACCGGTGGGCCGGGGAGCTGTTTTTT. Its protein is CASSVHLDRWAGELFF. Drawing the rest from reference TRBV5-1 and TRBJ2-2, the complete variable domain is KAGVTQTPRYLIKTRGQQVTLSCSPISGHRSVSWYQQTPGQGLQFLFEYFSETQRNKGNFPGRFSGRQFSNSRSEMNVSTLELGDSALYLCASSVHLDRWAGELFFGEGSRLTVL.

The CDR3, as DNA: TGCAGTGCGAGGGGCCTTGAAGCTTTCTTT. It translates to CSARGLEAFF. The chain carries TRBV20-1 and TRBJ1-1; TRBD1 might be the D (5 bases). The V end was cut by 6 bases, the J end by 7 bases, with 9 bases between. CDR1 and CDR2 (germline): DFQATT, SNEGSKA (reference sequence). The CDR3 covers 10 residues.

The chain combines TRBV6-1 with TRBJ2-7; no reliable D call. This CDR3 has 13 amino acids. V was cut by 7 bases and J by 4 bases, with 14 bases left in between. Germline CDR1 MNHNS, CDR2 SASEGT. The CDR3 here is CASNDRTPYEQYF. For the CDR3, the DNA is TGTGCCAGCAACGACCGGACCCCGTACGAGCAGTACTTC.

This clone was observed at least ten times. The chain uses TRBV29-1 and TRBJ1-3; D ambiguous. The ends were cut back, 7 bases at V and 0 bases at J, with 13 bases in the middle. Germline CDR1 and CDR2: SQVTM and ANQGSEA. The CDR3 is 14 amino acids. This CDR3 reads CSAIQWGSGNTIYF. The CDR3 DNA sequence: TGCAGCGCGATCCAATGGGGCTCTGGAAACACCATATATTTT.